This T cell receptor (beta chain) emerged from a study of regulatory T cells in long-lasting Graves disease. Library construction for TCR beta used iRepertoire HTBI primers and Arm-PCR of CDR3 regions. MiXCR was run by TCRdb on the multiplex PCR reads, yielding one entry per CDR3 protein. Seen here are about 620,000 distinct CDR3 sequences, approximately 15% observed once, and the top ten hold 15% to 20%. This sample's time point: newly diagnosed GD, antithyroid drugs for less than 3 months. RNA isolated from PBMCs was used to make the TCR library. The germline V gene has CDR1 WNHNN and CDR2 SYGVQD (reference sequence). V dropped 5 bases and J dropped 7; count of bases not matched to a gene: 5. This CDR3 contains 14 residues. This clonotype has a handful of counts. These data were likewise used in another study, on T cells in Graves' hyperthyroidism and ophthalmopathy.

The sequencing here drew on peripheral blood mononuclear cells (PBMCs), taken at new diagnosis, from a patient treated with antithyroid drugs. The TCR was taken from a woman aged 30 to 39 with Graves disease. This chain uses TRBV10-1 with TRBJ2-1; 10 bases line up with TRBD1. The CDR3 spells CASSKDRGGNEQFF. The DNA of the CDR3 is TGCGCCAGCAGTAAGGACAGGGGGGGGAATGAGCAGTTCTTC.